This TCR beta chain was sequenced for a study of HIV-infected patients and healthy controls. For this clonotype: What it binds is not known.

Whole blood was used without fractionation, so all unsorted peripheral T cells were included. Alpha and beta constant-region primers primed reverse transcription of around 500 ng RNA. Using multiplexing indices, alpha and beta chain libraries were generated apart by chain-specific third strand synthesis. TCRdb reprocessed the 5' RACE reads with MiXCR, giving one entry per CDR3 protein. The table includes several thousand distinct CDR3 sequences, almost 8% detected once. Findings of the study overall: Healthy controls carried many MAIT alpha-chain CDR3s, while HIV+ repertoires had few.

The clonotype originates from an adult with HIV infection. The material sequenced was blood, taken before antiretroviral therapy.

The CDR3 loop is CASSYSKQGARYGYTF. DNA for the CDR3: TGTGCCAGCAGTTACTCGAAACAGGGGGCGCGCTATGGCTACACCTTC. This sequence joins TRBV6-5 and TRBJ1-2; 9 positions agree with TRBD1. Trimming removed 0 bases from V and 4 bases from J; junction bases left unmatched: 6. Germline V gives CDR1 MNHEY, CDR2 SVGAGI. The CDR3 length is 16 residues.